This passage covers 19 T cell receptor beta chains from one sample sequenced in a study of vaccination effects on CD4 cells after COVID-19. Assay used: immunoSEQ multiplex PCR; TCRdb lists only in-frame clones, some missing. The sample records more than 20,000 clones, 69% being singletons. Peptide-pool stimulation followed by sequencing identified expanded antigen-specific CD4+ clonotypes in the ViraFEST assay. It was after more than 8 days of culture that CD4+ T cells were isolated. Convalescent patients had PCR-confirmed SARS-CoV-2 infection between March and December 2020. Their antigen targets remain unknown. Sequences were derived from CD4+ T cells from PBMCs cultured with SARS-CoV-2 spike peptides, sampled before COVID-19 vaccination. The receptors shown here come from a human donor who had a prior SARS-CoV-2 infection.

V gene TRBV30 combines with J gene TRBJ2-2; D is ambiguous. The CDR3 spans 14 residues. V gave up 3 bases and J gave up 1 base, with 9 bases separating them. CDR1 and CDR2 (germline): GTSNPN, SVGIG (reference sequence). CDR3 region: CAWRLDGNTGELFF. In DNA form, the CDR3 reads TGTGCCTGGAGACTCGACGGGAACACCGGGGAGCTGTTTTTT.

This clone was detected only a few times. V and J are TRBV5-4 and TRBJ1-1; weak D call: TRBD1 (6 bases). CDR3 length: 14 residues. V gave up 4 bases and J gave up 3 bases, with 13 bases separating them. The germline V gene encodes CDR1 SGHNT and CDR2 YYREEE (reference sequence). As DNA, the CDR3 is TGTGCCAGCAGCATCGTGAACAGGGACACTGAAGCTTTCTTT. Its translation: CASSIVNRDTEAFF. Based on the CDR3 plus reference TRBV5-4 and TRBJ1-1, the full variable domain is ETGVTQSPTHLIKTRGQQVTLRCSSQSGHNTVSWYQQALGQGPQFIFQYYREEENGRGNFPPRFSGLQFPNYSSELNVNALELDDSALYLCASSIVNRDTEAFFGQGTRLTVV.

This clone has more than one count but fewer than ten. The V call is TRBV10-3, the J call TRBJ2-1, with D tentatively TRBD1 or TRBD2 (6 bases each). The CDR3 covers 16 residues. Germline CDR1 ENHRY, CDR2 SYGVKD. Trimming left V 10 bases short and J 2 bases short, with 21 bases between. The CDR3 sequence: CATSWVGGGAYNEQFF. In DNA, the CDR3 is TGTGCCACGTCGTGGGTCGGGGGCGGCGCCTACAATGAGCAGTTCTTC.

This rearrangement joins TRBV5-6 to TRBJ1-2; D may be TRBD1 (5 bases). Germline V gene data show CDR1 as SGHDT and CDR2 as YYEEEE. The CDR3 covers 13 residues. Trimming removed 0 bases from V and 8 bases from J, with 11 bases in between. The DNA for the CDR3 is TGTGCCAGCAGCTTGGTAGGAGGGGCCGGCTACACCTTC. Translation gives CASSLVGGAGYTF.

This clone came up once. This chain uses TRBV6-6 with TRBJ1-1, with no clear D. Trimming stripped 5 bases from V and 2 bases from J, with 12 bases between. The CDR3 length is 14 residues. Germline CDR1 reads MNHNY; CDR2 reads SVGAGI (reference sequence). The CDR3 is CASSPPGRNTEAFF. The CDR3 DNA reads TGTGCCAGCAGTCCCCCCGGACGTAACACTGAAGCTTTCTTT.

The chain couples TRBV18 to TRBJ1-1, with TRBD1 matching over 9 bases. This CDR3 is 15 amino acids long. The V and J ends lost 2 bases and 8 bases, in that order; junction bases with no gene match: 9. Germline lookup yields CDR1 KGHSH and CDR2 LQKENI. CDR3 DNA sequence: TGTGCCAGCTCACCAGTCCCGGGACAGGGTTTCGAAGCTTTCTTT. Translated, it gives CASSPVPGQGFEAFF.

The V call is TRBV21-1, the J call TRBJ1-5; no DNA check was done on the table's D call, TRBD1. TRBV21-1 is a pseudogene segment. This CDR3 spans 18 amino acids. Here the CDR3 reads CASRKDPTGRQYHQPQHF. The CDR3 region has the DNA TGTGCCAGCAGAAAAGATCCGACAGGACGACAGTATCACCAGCCCCAGCATTTT.

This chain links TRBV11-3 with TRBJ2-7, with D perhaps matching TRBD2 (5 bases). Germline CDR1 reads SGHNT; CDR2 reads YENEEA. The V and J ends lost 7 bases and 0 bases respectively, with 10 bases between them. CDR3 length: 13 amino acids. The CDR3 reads CASKVGVSYEQYF. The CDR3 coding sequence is TGTGCCAGCAAGGTGGGAGTCTCCTACGAGCAGTACTTC.

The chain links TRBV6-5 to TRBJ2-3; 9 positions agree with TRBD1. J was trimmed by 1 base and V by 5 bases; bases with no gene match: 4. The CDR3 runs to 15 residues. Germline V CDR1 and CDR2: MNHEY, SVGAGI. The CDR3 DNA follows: TGTGCCAGCAGTCCAACAGGGGGCGGCACAGATACGCAGTATTTT. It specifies CASSPTGGGTDTQYF.

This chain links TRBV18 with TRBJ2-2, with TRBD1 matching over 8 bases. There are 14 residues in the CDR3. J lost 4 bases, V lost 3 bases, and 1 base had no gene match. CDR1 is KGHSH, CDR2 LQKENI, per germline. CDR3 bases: TGTGCCAGCTCACCCAGGGGGCGCACCGGGGAGCTGTTTTTT. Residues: CASSPRGRTGELFF.

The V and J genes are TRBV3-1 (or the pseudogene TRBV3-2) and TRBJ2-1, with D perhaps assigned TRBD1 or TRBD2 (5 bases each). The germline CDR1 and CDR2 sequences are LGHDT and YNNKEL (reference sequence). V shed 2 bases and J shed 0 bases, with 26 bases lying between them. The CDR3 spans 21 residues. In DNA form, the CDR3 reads TGTGCCAGCAGCCAACATTCACCGTGGGACGGACAACAAAGCTCCTACAATGAGCAGTTCTTC. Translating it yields CASSQHSPWDGQQSSYNEQFF.

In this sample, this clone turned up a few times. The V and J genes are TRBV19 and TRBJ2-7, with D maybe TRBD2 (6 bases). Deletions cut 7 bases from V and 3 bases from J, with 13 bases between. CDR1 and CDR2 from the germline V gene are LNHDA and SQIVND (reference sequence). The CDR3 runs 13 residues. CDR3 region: CASKTSGVYEQYF. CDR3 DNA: TGTGCCAGTAAGACATCGGGGGTCTACGAGCAGTACTTC. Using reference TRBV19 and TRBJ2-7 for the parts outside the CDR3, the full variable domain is DGGITQSPKYLFRKEGQNVTLSCEQNLNHDAMYWYRQDPGQGLRLIYYSQIVNDFQKGDIAEGYSVSREKKESFPLTVTSAQKNPTAFYLCASKTSGVYEQYFGPGTRLTVT.

The chain's CDR3 is CASSPRGGTIVQYF. The CDR3 DNA is TGTGCCAGCAGTCCCAGGGGGGGGACTATCGTGCAGTACTTC. The chain carries TRBV7-2 and TRBJ2-7; tentatively, D is TRBD1 or TRBD2 (7 bases each). The V gene lost 6 bases and the J gene lost 9 bases, with 21 bases spanning the gap. CDR1 and CDR2 from the germline V gene are SGHTA and FQGNSA. The CDR3 is 14 residues long.

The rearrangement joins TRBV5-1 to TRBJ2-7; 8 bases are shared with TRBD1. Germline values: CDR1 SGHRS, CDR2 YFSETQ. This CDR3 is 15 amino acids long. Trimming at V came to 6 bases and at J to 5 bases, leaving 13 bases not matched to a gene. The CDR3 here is CASKYEPQGGHEQYF. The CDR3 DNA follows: TGCGCCAGCAAGTACGAACCACAGGGGGGACACGAGCAGTACTTC.

In nucleotides, the CDR3 is TGTGCCAGCAGCTTAACACCAGCGGGGTCCACAGATACGCAGTATTTT. Protein product: CASSLTPAGSTDTQYF. The chain combines TRBV7-3 with TRBJ2-3; 7 bases map to TRBD2. Germline CDR1 reads SGHTA; CDR2 reads FQGTGA. The CDR3 consists of 16 residues. The V segment lost 0 bases and the J segment 2 bases; nucleotides outside the gene matches: 5.

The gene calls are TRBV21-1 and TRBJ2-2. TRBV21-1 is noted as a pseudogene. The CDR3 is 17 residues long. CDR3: CASSWGGSDFDTGELFF. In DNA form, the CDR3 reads TGTGCCAGCAGCTGGGGCGGCTCGGACTTTGACACCGGGGAGCTGTTTTTT.

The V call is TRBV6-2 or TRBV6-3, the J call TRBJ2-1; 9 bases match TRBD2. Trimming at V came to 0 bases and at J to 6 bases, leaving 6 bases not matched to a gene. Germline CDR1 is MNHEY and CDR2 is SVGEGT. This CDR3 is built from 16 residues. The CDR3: CASSYSEPAGGNEQFF. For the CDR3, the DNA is TGTGCCAGCAGTTACTCGGAACCAGCGGGAGGCAATGAGCAGTTCTTC.

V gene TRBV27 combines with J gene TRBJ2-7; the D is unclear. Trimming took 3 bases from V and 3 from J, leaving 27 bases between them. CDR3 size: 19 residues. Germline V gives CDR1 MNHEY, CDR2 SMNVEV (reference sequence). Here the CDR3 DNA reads TGTGCCAGCAGTTTGATCGGCGGTTACCCCCCGTTGCCAAACTACGAGCAGTACTTC. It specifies CASSLIGGYPPLPNYEQYF.

The CDR3, as DNA: TGTGCCAGCAGCTTAGCAGTTTCTAGGGGGGGGCAGACCGGGGAGCTGTTTTTT. This gives the protein CASSLAVSRGGQTGELFF. This chain connects TRBV11-2 to TRBJ2-2, with D maybe TRBD2 (7 bases). The CDR3 loop spans 18 amino acids. CDR1 is SGHAT, CDR2 FQNNGV, per germline. V was shortened by 1 base and J by 5 bases, with 20 bases between the two germline ends.